Listed here are 17 T cell receptor beta chains from one sample, sequenced in a study of vaccination and CD4 T cells after COVID-19. Oncomine TCR Beta short-read sequencing was applied to DNA from cultured CD4+ T cells. MiXCR, applied by TCRdb to the PCR reads, yields one record per CDR3 protein. The profile shows about 16,000 distinct CDR3 sequences, 50% of them singletons. The sample's treatment: roughly ten-day PBMC culture with coronavirus spike peptide pools or control peptides (ViraFEST assay). The antigens for these receptors are not known. Source: cultured CD4+ T cells from blood, taken after SARS-CoV-2 vaccination. Every receptor here comes from a human donor with COVID-19.

This clonotype was counted between two and nine times. The chain combines TRBV6-1 with TRBJ2-2; no clear D. Germline V gene lookup returns CDR1 MNHNS and CDR2 SASEGT. The CDR3 loop spans 14 amino acids. The ends were cut back, 7 bases at V and 4 bases at J, with 13 bases in the middle. As DNA, the CDR3 is TGTGCCAGCACTACCGGACCTGTCACCGGGGAGCTGTTTTTT. This encodes CASTTGPVTGELFF.

V and J are TRBV6-1 and TRBJ2-7; a weak D match, TRBD1 (5 bases). V was pared by 5 bases and J by 0 bases, with 8 bases between. The CDR3 has 13 residues. The germline V gene encodes CDR1 MNHNS and CDR2 SASEGT. The CDR3 sequence: CASSPTDSYEQYF. The CDR3 region has the DNA TGTGCCAGCAGTCCGACAGACTCCTACGAGCAGTACTTC.

The chain uses TRBV12-3 or TRBV12-4 and TRBJ2-1; D perhaps matches TRBD1 (6 bases). Trimming removed 8 bases at V and 6 bases at J, with 11 bases between. The CDR3 is 12 residues long. This chain's CDR3 is CASDKQGNEQFF. The CDR3 DNA reads as TGTGCCAGCGATAAACAGGGCAATGAGCAGTTCTTC.

The V call is TRBV5-1, the J call TRBJ1-6; D is undetermined. Trimming took off 2 bases at V and 10 bases at J, with 16 bases between the two ends. The CDR3 length is 15 residues. The germline CDR1 and CDR2 sequences are SGHRS and YFSETQ. The CDR3 DNA is TGCGCCAGCAGCTTAGGGCCCCTCAGTGGATCACCCCTCCACTTT. This translates into CASSLGPLSGSPLHF.

This clonotype was seen a few times. CDR3 in amino acids: CATSDSDRGRGDTQYF. The CDR3 coding sequence is TGTGCCACCAGTGACTCCGACAGGGGGCGAGGAGATACGCAGTATTTT. J is TRBJ2-3 and V is TRBV24-1; 10 nucleotides line up with TRBD1. Germline lookup yields CDR1 KGHDR and CDR2 SFDVKD. The CDR3 consists of 16 residues. The V gene end was trimmed by 4 bases and the J gene end by 5 bases; junction bases not matched to a gene: 8.

V is TRBV24-1 and J is TRBJ2-7; TRBD1 matches 8 bases. The germline V gene has CDR1 KGHDR and CDR2 SFDVKD. The CDR3 consists of 15 residues. V dropped 2 bases and J dropped 0; count of bases not matched to a gene: 2. CDR3 sequence: CATSDSTGDSYEQYF. In DNA, the CDR3 is TGTGCCACCAGTGATTCGACAGGGGACTCCTACGAGCAGTACTTC.

This clonotype was observed a few times. The chain is built from TRBV6-2 or TRBV6-3 and TRBJ1-5; D gene unclear. This CDR3 spans 15 amino acids. Trimming pared 8 bases from V and 12 bases from J, leaving 26 bases between. Germline V gene data show CDR1 as MNHEY and CDR2 as SVGEGT. This CDR3 is CASVVTPGIWWLQHF. The DNA for the CDR3 is TGTGCCAGCGTCGTGACACCCGGGATTTGGTGGCTCCAGCATTTT.

The chain uses TRBV20-1 and TRBJ1-5, with D maybe TRBD1 (5 bases). This CDR3 contains 16 residues. Germline V CDR1 and CDR2: DFQATT, SNEGSKA (reference sequence). V dropped 1 base and J dropped 1 base, with 14 bases sitting between them. The CDR3 sequence: CSARGNGGASNQPQHF. CDR3 DNA sequence: TGCAGTGCTAGAGGCAATGGGGGTGCAAGCAATCAGCCCCAGCATTTT.

V and J are TRBV4-2 and TRBJ1-2, with TRBD1 as a possible D gene (5 bases). The CDR3 is made up of 15 amino acids. The ends were cut back, 0 bases at V and 5 bases at J, with 13 bases in the middle. CDR1 is LGHNA, CDR2 YNFKEQ, per germline. The CDR3 loop reads CASSQDLGERYGYTF. In DNA, the CDR3 is TGTGCCAGCAGCCAAGATTTGGGGGAGAGGTATGGCTACACCTTC.

This clonotype was observed a handful of times. The genes are TRBV2 and TRBJ2-3; D is possibly TRBD1 (6 bases). V lost 11 bases, J lost 2 bases, and 14 bases lay in between. Per germline, CDR1 SNHLY and CDR2 FYNNEI. The CDR3 contains 13 residues. The CDR3 is CAGSQGITDTQYF. The DNA of the CDR3 is TGTGCCGGATCACAGGGCATCACAGATACGCAGTATTTT.

This chain links TRBV15 with TRBJ1-5; tentatively, D is TRBD1 (6 bases). CDR3 length equals 15 residues. Germline V gives CDR1 LNHNV, CDR2 YYDKDF (reference sequence). V gave up 0 bases and J gave up 4 bases, with 10 bases separating them. CDR3 coding DNA: TGTGCCACCAGCAGAGAACCGGGACAAAATCAGCCCCAGCATTTT. This codes for CATSREPGQNQPQHF. Based on the CDR3 plus reference TRBV15 and TRBJ1-5, the full variable domain is DAMVIQNPRYQVTQFGKPVTLSCSQTLNHNVMYWYQQKSSQAPKLLFHYYDKDFNNEADTPDNFQSRRPNTSFCFLDIRSPGLGDTAMYLCATSREPGQNQPQHFGDGTRLSIL.

The V and J genes are TRBV6-2 or TRBV6-3 and TRBJ2-5; the match to TRBD2 covers 13 bases. This CDR3 contains 15 residues. Germline V gene lookup returns CDR1 MNHEY and CDR2 SVGEGT. V lost 6 bases and J lost 4; bases outside the gene matches: 5. CDR3 in DNA: TGTGCCAGCAGAACTAGCGGGGGGGCCTCAGAGACCCAGTACTTC. Amino acid sequence: CASRTSGGASETQYF.

The rearrangement joins TRBV6-1 to TRBJ2-7, with 10 bases fitting TRBD1. Per germline, CDR1 MNHNS and CDR2 SASEGT. The CDR3 covers 13 residues. Trimming at V came to 5 bases and at J to 6 bases, leaving 4 bases not matched to a gene. The DNA of the CDR3 is TGTGCCAGCAGTCCGGGACAGGGGAGCGAGCAGTACTTC. As protein: CASSPGQGSEQYF.

The chain combines TRBV11-3 with TRBJ2-2; 9 nucleotides align to TRBD1. Trimming cost V 5 bases and J 5 bases; bases outside gene matches: 6. CDR3 length: 15 residues. Germline CDR1 SGHNT, CDR2 YENEEA. CDR3 residues: CASSQTGGLTGELFF. The CDR3 DNA is TGTGCCAGCAGCCAGACAGGGGGACTAACCGGGGAGCTGTTTTTT.

This clonotype occurred a few times. The chain uses TRBV23-1 and TRBJ1-5; the D is unclear. TRBV23-1 is treated as an ORF (open reading frame) with a function not yet certain. The CDR3 runs to 13 residues. The V end lost 0 bases, the J end lost 8 bases, and 8 bases lay between the germline ends. CDR3 residues: CASSQSQREPQHF. CDR3 DNA: TGCGCCAGCAGTCAATCGCAAAGGGAGCCCCAGCATTTT.

This chain links TRBV24-1 with TRBJ1-5, with 9 nucleotides matching TRBD1. The CDR3 is 15 residues long. From germline, CDR1 is KGHDR and CDR2 SFDVKD. V shed 4 bases, J shed 4 bases, and the junction held 4 bases outside the gene matches. This CDR3 is CATSDPGTGNQPQHF. CDR3 DNA: TGTGCCACCAGTGACCCCGGGACAGGGAATCAGCCCCAGCATTTT.

The chain couples TRBV2 to TRBJ2-7; 7 nucleotides match TRBD2. Germline CDR1 SNHLY, CDR2 FYNNEI. V trimming: 7 bases; J trimming: 1 base; junction bases outside the gene matches: 10. This CDR3 is built from 15 residues. For the CDR3, the DNA is TGTGCCAGCATGCCCCCAGGCGGGGGTTCCTACGAGCAGTACTTC. It specifies CASMPPGGGSYEQYF.